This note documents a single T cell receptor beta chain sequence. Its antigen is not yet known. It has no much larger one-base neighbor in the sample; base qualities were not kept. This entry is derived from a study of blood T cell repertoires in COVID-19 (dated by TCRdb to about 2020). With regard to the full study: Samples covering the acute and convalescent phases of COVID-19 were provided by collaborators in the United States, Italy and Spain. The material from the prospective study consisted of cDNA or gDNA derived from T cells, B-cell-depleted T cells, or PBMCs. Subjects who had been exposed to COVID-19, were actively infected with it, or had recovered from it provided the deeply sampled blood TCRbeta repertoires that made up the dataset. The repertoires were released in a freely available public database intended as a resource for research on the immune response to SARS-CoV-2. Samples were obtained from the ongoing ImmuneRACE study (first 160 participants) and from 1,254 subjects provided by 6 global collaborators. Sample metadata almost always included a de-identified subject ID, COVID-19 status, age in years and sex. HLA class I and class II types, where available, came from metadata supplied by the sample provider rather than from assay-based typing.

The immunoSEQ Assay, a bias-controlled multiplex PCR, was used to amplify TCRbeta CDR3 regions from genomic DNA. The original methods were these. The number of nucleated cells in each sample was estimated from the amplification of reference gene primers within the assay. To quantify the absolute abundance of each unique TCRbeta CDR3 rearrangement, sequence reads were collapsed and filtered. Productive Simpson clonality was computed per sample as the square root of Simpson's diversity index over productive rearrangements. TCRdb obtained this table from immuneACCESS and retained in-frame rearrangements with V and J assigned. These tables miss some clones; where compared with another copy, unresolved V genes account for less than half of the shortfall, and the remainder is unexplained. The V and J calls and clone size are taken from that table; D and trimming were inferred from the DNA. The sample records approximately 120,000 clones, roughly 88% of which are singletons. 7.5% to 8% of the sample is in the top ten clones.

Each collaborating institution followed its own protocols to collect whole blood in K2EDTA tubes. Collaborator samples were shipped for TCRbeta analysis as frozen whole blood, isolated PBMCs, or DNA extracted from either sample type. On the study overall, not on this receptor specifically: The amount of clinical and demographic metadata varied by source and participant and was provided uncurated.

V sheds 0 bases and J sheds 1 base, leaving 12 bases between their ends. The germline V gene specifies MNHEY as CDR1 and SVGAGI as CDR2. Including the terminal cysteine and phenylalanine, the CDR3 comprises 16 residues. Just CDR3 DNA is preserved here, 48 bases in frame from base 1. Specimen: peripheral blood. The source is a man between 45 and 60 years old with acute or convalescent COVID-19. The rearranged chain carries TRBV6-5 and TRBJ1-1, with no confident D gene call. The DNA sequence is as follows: TGTGCCAGCAGTTACTCGGGAGGGCTGGGGAACACTGAAGCTTTCTTT. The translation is CASSYSGGLGNTEAFF.